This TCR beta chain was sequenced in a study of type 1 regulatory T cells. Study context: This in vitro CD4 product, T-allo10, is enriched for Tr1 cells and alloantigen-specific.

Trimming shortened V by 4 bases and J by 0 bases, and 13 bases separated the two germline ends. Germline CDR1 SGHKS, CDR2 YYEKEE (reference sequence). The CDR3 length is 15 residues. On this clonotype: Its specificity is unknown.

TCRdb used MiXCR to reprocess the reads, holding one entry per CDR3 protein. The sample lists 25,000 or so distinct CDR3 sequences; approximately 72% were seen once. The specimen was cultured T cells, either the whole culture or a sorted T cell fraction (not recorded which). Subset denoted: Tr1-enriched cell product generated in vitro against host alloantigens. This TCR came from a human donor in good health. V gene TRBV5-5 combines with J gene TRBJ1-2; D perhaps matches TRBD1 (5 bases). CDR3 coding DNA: TGTGCCAGCAGCCAGGACACCGGTTCTAACTATGGCTACACCTTC. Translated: CASSQDTGSNYGYTF.